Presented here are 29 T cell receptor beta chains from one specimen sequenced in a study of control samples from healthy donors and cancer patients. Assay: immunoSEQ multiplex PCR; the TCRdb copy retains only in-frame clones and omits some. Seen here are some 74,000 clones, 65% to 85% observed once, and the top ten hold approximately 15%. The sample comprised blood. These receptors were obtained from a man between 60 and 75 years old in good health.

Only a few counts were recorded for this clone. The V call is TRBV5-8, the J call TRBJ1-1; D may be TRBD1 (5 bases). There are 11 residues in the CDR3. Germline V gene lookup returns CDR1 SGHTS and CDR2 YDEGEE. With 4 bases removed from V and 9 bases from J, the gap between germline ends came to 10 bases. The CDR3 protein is CASSPRVKAFF. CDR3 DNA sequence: TGTGCCAGCAGCCCCAGGGTAAAAGCTTTCTTT. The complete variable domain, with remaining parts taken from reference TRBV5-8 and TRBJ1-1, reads EAGVTQSPTHLIKTRGQQATLRCSPISGHTSVYWYQQALGLGLQFLLWYDEGEERNRGNFPPRFSGRQFPNYSSELNVNALELEDSALYLCASSPRVKAFFGQGTRLTVV.

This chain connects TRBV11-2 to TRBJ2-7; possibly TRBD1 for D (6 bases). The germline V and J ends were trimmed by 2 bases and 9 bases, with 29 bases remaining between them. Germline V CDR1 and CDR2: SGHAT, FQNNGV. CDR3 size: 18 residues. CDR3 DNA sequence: TGTGCCAGCAGCTTATATCGTGGTTTACAGGGCCATAACGCGCGGCAGTACTTC. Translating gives CASSLYRGLQGHNARQYF.

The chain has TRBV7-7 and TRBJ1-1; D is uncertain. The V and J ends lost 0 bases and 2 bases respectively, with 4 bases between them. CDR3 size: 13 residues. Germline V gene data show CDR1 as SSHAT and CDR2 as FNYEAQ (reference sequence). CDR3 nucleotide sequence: TGTGCCAGCAGCTTAGCCCGTAACACTGAAGCTTTCTTT. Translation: CASSLARNTEAFF.

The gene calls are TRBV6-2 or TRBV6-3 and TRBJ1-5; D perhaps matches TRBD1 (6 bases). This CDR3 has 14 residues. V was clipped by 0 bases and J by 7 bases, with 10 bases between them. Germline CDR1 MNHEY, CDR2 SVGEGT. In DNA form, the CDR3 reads TGTGCCAGCAGTTACTCTCAGGGGAAGCAGCCCCAGCATTTT. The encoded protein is CASSYSQGKQPQHF.

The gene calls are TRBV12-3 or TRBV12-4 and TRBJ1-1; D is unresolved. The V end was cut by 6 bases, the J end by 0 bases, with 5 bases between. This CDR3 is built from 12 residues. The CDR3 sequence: CASRQMNTEAFF. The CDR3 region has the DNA TGTGCCAGCAGACAGATGAACACTGAAGCTTTCTTT.

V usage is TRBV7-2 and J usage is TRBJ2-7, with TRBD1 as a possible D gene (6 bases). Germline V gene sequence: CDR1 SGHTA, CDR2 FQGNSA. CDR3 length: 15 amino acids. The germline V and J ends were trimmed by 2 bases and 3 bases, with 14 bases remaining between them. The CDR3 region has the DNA TGTGCCAGCAGCTTATCCCCAGGGGCGGACTACGAGCAGTACTTC. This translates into CASSLSPGADYEQYF.

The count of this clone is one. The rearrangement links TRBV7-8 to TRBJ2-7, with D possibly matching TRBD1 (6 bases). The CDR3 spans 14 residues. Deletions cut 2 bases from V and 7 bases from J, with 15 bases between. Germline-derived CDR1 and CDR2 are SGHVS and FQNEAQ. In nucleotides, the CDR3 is TGTGCCAGCAGCTTAATTCAGGGGACGAGTGAGCAGTACTTC. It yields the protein CASSLIQGTSEQYF.

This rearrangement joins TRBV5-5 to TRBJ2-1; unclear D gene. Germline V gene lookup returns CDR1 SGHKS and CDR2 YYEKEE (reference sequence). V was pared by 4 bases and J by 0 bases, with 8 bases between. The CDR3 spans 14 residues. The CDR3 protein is CASSPPGSYNEQFF. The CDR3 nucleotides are TGTGCCAGCAGCCCCCCAGGCTCCTACAATGAGCAGTTCTTC.

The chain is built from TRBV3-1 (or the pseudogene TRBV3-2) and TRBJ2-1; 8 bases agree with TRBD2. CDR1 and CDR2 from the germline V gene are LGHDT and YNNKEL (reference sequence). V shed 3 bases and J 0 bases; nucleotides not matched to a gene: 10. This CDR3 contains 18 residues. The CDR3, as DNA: TGTGCCAGCAGCCAGAAAACTAGCGGCAGTTTCTCCTACAATGAGCAGTTCTTC. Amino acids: CASSQKTSGSFSYNEQFF.

CDR3 residues: CASSYLTGEGSNQPQHF. DNA for the CDR3: TGTGCCAGCAGTTACCTGACAGGGGAAGGAAGCAATCAGCCCCAGCATTTT. The J gene is TRBJ1-5, the V gene TRBV6-2 or TRBV6-3; 8 positions match TRBD1. V was clipped by 2 bases and J by 1 base; unmatched bases: 7. Per germline, CDR1 MNHEY and CDR2 SVGEGT. This CDR3 has 17 residues.

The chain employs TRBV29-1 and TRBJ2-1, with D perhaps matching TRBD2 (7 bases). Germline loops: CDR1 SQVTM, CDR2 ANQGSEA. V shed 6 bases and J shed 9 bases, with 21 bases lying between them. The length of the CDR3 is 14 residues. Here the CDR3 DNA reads TGCAGCGTGGGGAGGAAGGGGGGGCTGCCTGAGCAGTTCTTC. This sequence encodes CSVGRKGGLPEQFF.

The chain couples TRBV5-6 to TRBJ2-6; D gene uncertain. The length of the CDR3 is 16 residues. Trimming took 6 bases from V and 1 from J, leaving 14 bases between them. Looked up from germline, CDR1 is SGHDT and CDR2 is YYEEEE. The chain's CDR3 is CASTINIMSGANVLTF. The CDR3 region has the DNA TGTGCCAGCACTATCAATATTATGTCTGGGGCCAACGTCCTGACTTTC.

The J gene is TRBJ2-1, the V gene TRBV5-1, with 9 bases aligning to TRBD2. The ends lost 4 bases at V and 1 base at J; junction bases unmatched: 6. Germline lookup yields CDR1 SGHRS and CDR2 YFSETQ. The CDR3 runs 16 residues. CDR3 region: CASSGSGRGSYNEQFF. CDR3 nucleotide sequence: TGCGCCAGCAGCGGTAGCGGGAGAGGTTCCTACAATGAGCAGTTCTTC.

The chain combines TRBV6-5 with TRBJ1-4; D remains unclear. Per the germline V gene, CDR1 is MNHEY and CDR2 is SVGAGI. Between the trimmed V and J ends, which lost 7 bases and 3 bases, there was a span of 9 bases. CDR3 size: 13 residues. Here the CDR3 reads CASKGTSNEKLFF. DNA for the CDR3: TGTGCCAGCAAGGGAACCTCTAATGAAAAACTGTTTTTT.

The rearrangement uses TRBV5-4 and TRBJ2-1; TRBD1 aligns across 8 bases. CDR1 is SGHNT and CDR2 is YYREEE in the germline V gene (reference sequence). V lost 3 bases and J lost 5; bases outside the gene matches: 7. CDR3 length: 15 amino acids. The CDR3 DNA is TGTGCCAGCAGCTCCAGGGGGCGCACTAACAATGAGCAGTTCTTC. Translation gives CASSSRGRTNNEQFF.

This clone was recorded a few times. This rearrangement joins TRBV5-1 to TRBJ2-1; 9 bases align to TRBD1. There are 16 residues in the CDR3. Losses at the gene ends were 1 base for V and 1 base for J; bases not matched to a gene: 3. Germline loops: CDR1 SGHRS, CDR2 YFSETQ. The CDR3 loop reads CASSLKGQGSYNEQFF. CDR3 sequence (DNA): TGCGCCAGCAGCTTGAAGGGACAGGGATCCTACAATGAGCAGTTCTTC.

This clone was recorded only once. DNA of the CDR3: TGTGCCACCCTACTCCCCCACAGGTCGAACTACGAGCAGTACTTC. Protein: CATLLPHRSNYEQYF. J is TRBJ2-7 and V is TRBV6-5; a possible D gene is TRBD1 (5 bases). The CDR3 sequence is 15 residues long. The V gene's germline CDR1 is MNHEY and CDR2 SVGAGI. V lost 10 bases, J lost 3 bases, and 22 bases lay in between.

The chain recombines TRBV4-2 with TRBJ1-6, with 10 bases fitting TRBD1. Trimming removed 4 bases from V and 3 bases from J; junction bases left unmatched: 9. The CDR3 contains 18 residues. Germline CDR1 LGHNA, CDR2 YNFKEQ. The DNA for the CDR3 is TGTGCCAGCAGCCCCCGGGACAGGGGTTCGGACTATAATTCACCCCTCCACTTT. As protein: CASSPRDRGSDYNSPLHF.

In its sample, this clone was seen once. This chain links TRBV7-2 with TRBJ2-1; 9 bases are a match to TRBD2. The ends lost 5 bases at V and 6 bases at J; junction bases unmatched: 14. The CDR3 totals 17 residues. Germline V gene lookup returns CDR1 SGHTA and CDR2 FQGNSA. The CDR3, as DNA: TGTGCCAGCAGCCACCGCTCCGCCGGGACTAGCCGCAATGAGCAGTTCTTC. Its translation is CASSHRSAGTSRNEQFF.

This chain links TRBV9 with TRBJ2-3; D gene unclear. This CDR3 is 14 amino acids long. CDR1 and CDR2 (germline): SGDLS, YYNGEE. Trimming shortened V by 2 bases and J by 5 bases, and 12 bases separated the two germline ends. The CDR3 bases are TGTGCCAGCAGCGTCCCAGGCATGGGAGATACGCAGTATTTT. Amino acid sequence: CASSVPGMGDTQYF.

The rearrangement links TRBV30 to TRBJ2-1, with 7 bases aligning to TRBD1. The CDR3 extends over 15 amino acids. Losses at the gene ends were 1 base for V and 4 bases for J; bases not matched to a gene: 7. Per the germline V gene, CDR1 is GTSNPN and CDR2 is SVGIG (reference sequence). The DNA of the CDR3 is TGTGCCTGGAGTGAAGGACTGGGACAGTACAATGAGCAGTTCTTC. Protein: CAWSEGLGQYNEQFF.

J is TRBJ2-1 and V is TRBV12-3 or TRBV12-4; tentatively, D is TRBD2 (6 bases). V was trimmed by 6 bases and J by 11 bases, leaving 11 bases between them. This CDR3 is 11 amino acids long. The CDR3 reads CASSSSAKQFF. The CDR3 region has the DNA TGTGCCAGCAGCTCTAGCGCTAAGCAGTTCTTC.

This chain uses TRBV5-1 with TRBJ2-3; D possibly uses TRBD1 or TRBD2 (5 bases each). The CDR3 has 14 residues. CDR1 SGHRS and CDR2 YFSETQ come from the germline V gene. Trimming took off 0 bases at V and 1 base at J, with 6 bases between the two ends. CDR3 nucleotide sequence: TGCGCCAGCAGCTTGGGGGACGGCACAGATACGCAGTATTTT. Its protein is CASSLGDGTDTQYF.

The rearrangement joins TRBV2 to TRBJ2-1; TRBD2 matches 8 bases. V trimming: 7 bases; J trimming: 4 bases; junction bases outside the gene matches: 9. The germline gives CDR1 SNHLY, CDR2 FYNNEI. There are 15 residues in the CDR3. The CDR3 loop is CASTTGLGSYNEQFF. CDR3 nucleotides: TGTGCCAGCACTACGGGACTAGGGTCTTACAATGAGCAGTTCTTC.

CDR3 residues: CASSQVSGPYNEQFF. CDR3 coding DNA: TGTGCCAGCAGCCAAGTTAGCGGACCCTACAATGAGCAGTTCTTC. This chain uses TRBV3-1 (or the pseudogene TRBV3-2) with TRBJ2-1; D is possibly TRBD2 (6 bases). Germline V lookup: CDR1 LGHDT, CDR2 YNNKEL (reference sequence). V was cut by 1 base and J by 2 bases, with 9 bases left in between. This CDR3 is built from 15 residues.

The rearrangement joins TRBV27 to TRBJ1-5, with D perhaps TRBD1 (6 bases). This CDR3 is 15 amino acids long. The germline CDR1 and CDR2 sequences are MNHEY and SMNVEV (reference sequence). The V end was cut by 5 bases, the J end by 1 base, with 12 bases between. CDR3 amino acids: CASSAGTSSNQPQHF. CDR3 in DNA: TGTGCCAGCAGTGCCGGGACAAGCAGCAATCAGCCCCAGCATTTT.

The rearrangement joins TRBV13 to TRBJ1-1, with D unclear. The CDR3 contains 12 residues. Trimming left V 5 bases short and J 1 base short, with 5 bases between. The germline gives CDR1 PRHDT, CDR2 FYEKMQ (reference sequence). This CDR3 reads CASSLWNTEAFF. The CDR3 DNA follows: TGTGCCAGCAGCCTCTGGAACACTGAAGCTTTCTTT.

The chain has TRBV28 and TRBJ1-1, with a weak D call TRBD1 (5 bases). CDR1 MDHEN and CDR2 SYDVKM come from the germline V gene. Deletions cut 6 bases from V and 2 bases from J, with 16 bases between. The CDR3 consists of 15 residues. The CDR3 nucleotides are TGTGCCAGCAGCCGGGACCAGCGAGTAAACACTGAAGCTTTCTTT. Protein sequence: CASSRDQRVNTEAFF.

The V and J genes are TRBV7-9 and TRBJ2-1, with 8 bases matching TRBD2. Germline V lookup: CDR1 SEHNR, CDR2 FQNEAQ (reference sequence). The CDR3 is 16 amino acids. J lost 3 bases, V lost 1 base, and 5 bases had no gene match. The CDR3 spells CASSLVGGADYNEQFF. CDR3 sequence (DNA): TGTGCCAGCAGCTTAGTCGGGGGGGCTGACTACAATGAGCAGTTCTTC.